This T cell receptor (beta chain) was sequenced in a study of blood T cell repertoires in COVID-19 (dated by TCRdb to 2020 to 2021). In terms of the full investigation: Samples from collaborators originated in the United States, Italy and Spain and spanned both the acute and convalescent phases of COVID-19. Sample metadata almost always included a de-identified subject ID, COVID-19 status, age in years and sex. Where HLA class I and class II types were available, the types were taken from metadata supplied by the sample provider, not from assay-based typing. The samples were drawn from the first 160 participants of the ongoing ImmuneRACE study and from more than 1,000 subjects provided by 6 global collaborators. Subjects who had been exposed to COVID-19, were actively infected with it, or had recovered from it provided the deeply sampled blood TCRbeta repertoires that made up the dataset. The material from the prospective study consisted of cDNA or gDNA derived from T cells, B-cell-depleted T cells, or PBMCs. The repertoires were made available in a free public database intended to serve as a resource for research on the immune response to SARS-CoV-2.

Each collaborating institution followed its own protocols to collect whole blood in K2EDTA tubes. For TCRbeta analysis, collaborator samples were shipped as frozen whole blood, as isolated PBMCs, or as DNA extracted from either sample type. The immunoSEQ Assay, a bias-controlled multiplex PCR, was used to amplify TCRbeta CDR3 regions from genomic DNA. Under the source paper's analysis protocol: The number of nucleated cells in each sample was estimated from the amplification of reference gene primers within the assay. To quantify the absolute abundance of each unique TCRbeta CDR3 rearrangement, sequence reads were collapsed and filtered. For each sample, productive Simpson clonality was calculated by taking the square root of Simpson's diversity index across productive rearrangements. The immuneACCESS repertoire file appears here via TCRdb, limited to in-frame rearrangements. These files lack a portion of the clones; in checked studies, under half of the deficit traces to unresolved V genes, and the cause of the others is not known. That table supplies the V and J calls and clone size; D and trimming were determined from the DNA. The sample profile shows over 100,000 clones; about 70% of them were found once. The ten largest account for less than 2.5% of the sample.

Cut back by 7 bases and 2 bases, the V and J ends lie 12 bases apart. The CDR3 measures 13 amino acids from cysteine to phenylalanine. Kept here is only the CDR3 DNA, which spans 39 bases and is read in frame from base 1. The germline V gene gives CDR1 as MDHEN and CDR2 as SYDVKM. As for this clone: Its antigen is currently not known. Base qualities are not provided; no much larger clone lies one nucleotide away.

Summary of the overall study and its limitations: The quantity of clinical and demographic metadata differed by source and by participant and was supplied without curation.

This receptor was obtained from a woman aged 70-85 years with acute or convalescent COVID-19. The sequence joins TRBV28 to TRBJ2-7; matching of 6 bases hints at TRBD1 as the D gene. Sequenced input: peripheral blood. The DNA sequence is given as TGTGCCAGCAACCTTGGGGGCACCTACGAGCAGTACTTC. The resulting protein is CASNLGGTYEQYF.